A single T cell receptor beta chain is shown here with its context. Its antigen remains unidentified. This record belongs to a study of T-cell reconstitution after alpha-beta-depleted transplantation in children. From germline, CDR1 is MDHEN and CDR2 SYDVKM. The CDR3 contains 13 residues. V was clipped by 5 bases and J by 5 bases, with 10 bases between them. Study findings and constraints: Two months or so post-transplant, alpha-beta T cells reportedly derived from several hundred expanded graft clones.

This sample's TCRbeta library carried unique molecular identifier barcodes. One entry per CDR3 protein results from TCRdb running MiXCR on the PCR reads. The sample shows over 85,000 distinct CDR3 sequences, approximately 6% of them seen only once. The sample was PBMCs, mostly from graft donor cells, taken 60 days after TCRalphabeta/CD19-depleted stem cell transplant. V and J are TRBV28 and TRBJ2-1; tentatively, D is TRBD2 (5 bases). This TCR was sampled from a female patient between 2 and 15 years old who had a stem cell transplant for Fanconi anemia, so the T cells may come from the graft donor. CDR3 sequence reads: CASSPGGHNEQFF. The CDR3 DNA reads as TGTGCCAGCAGTCCCGGAGGCCACAATGAGCAGTTCTTC.